This T cell receptor (beta chain) was found in a study of T cell therapy after organ transplantation. Only in-frame clones appear in the TCRdb table, and some are missing; sequencing was by immunoSEQ multiplex PCR. The sample gives about 18,000 clones, around 82% of which show up once; about 9.2% is in the top ten. A few counts support this clone. The target antigen is unknown. Time point: 4-8 weeks after completion of therapy. This sequence originates from a human patient who had received a solid organ transplant and had CMV disease. Some T cells may be supplied by the graft donor. The starting material was CD8+ T cells from blood, obtained after autologous CMV-specific T cell therapy.

CDR3 protein: CASSLGSPDGPQFF. CDR3 bases: TGTGCCAGCAGCTTGGGAAGTCCTGATGGCCCTCAGTTCTTC. The rearrangement joins TRBV5-4 to TRBJ2-1; D is unresolved. V gave up 0 bases and J gave up 13 bases, with 17 bases separating them. The CDR3 is made up of 14 amino acids. Germline CDR1 reads SGHNT; CDR2 reads YYREEE (reference sequence).